This TCR beta chain was captured by sequencing in a study of OX40 agonist ivuxolimab in advanced cancers. Study-level information: Ivuxolimab is a fully human IgG2 antibody that activates OX40 (CD134). Study-level results: Expanded clones were, on average, more numerous in CD8+ T cells than in CD4+.

V lost 6 bases, J lost 4 bases, and 6 bases lay in between. The CDR3 is made up of 11 amino acids. Germline V CDR1 and CDR2: DFQATT, SNEGSKA (reference sequence). Here immunoSEQ multiplex PCR was the method, and the copy in TCRdb shows in-frame clones only, minus some. The sample carries roughly 89,000 clones, about 82% recorded once. A remark on this clone: What it binds is unknown.

The chain employs TRBV20-1 and TRBJ1-4, with D hard to call. The receptor was isolated from an adult with an advanced solid tumor such as melanoma, head and neck, liver or kidney cancer. Material: CD4+ or CD8+ T cells sorted from blood, obtained in a trial of the OX40 agonist ivuxolimab. CDR3 DNA: TGCAGTGCCCCCCTTAATGAAAAACTGTTTTTT. Translation gives CSAPLNEKLFF.